The present T cell receptor (beta chain) was sequenced within a study of cytomegalovirus exposure and HLA in healthy donors. Study results and limitations: In a later analysis, TCR beta V- and J-gene trimming was associated with a missense DCLRE1C variant. The authors listed about 170 TCR beta chains as cytomegalovirus-associated. A few chains tied to CMV proved CMV antigen-specific in vitro.

The CDR3 covers 14 residues. The ends lost 4 bases at V and 4 bases at J; junction bases unmatched: 7. Germline V gene sequence: CDR1 SGHRS, CDR2 YFSETQ. In the case of this clone: The antigen is undetermined.

PCR amplification relied on 60 Vbeta primers (plus 13 Jbeta primers). Sequenced by immunoSEQ multiplex PCR; TCRdb stores in-frame clones only, minus some. Of roughly 90,000 clones listed, approximately 78% are singletons. The sample consisted of PBMCs. The sequence was obtained from a woman aged 35 to 49 in good health and CMV-seropositive. The genes are TRBV5-1 and TRBJ1-2; 7 bases are shared with TRBD1. CDR3 protein: CASSPWTGGYGYTF. DNA of the CDR3: TGCGCCAGCAGCCCATGGACAGGCGGCTATGGCTACACCTTC.